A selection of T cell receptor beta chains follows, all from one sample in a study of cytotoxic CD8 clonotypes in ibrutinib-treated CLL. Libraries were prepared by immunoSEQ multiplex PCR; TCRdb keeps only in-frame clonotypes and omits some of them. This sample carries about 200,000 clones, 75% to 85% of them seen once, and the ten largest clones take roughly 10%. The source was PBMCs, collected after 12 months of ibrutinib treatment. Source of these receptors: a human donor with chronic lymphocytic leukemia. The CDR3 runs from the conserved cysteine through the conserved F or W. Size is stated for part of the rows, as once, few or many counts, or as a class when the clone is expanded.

CASSTHGQNTEAFF	TRBJ1-1	-	TRBV19
CASSALGGADTQYF	TRBJ2-3	-	TRBV5-1
CAITQLGGSSYEQYF	TRBJ2-7	once	TRBV10-3
CASSPRGGTNTGELFF	TRBJ2-2	-	TRBV7-3
CASSTDYGYTF	TRBJ1-2	-	TRBV19
CASSLGDGSYEQYF	TRBJ2-7	-	TRBV5-1
CASSPDRGSNQPQHF	TRBJ1-5	-	TRBV6-5
CASSSYGGIGELFF	TRBJ2-2	-	TRBV7-9
CASSPLGTGSYEQYF	TRBJ2-7	-	TRBV18
CASSLEPGDTQYF	TRBJ2-3	once	TRBV7-7
CASSPNRVSYNEQFF	TRBJ2-1	-	TRBV5-1
CASSLRFLAGGGDGELFF	TRBJ2-2	-	TRBV7-6
CASSLYQGASYGYTF	TRBJ1-2	-	TRBV27
CASSVGHEQFF	TRBJ2-1	few	TRBV10-1
CASSPASGGLSSTDTQYF	TRBJ2-3	-	TRBV9
CASSLGGRNYGYTF	TRBJ1-2	few	TRBV27
CASSLEGSSTEAFF	TRBJ1-1	-	TRBV6-9
CASSPHRLDNEQFF	TRBJ2-1	-	TRBV7-6
CSVELWGSGNTIYF	TRBJ1-3	-	TRBV29-1
CASSPGTSGRADYSSTDTQYF	TRBJ2-3	-	TRBV6-8
CASSFQGNYGYTF	TRBJ1-2	-	TRBV28
CASGFADSPEAFF	TRBJ1-1	-	TRBV12-5
CASSVDSGTQYF	TRBJ2-3	-	TRBV7-2